This entry lists 7 T cell receptor beta chains sequenced from one sample in a study of Ad26.COV2.S vaccination and SARS-CoV-2 variants. Sequencing used immunoSEQ multiplex PCR; TCRdb keeps in-frame clones, though not all of them. The sample consists of a few hundred thousand clones, roughly 89% of them appearing once. Described treatment: roughly 18 received Ad26.COV2.S at low or high dose, single or two shots; 5 received placebo; per-sample allocation not given. Day 63 after the first vaccine or placebo injection was the time point for sampling. The starting material was peripheral blood, obtained in a trial of Ad26.COV2.S vaccine versus placebo. All receptors derive from a person aged 18-60 years who received the Ad26.COV2.S COVID-19 vaccine or a placebo.

This sequence joins TRBV18 and TRBJ2-7; 9 positions agree with TRBD1. Germline assignment: CDR1 KGHSH and CDR2 LQKENI. V shed 3 bases, J shed 2 bases, and the junction held 2 bases outside the gene matches. The CDR3 length is 14 residues. This CDR3 is CASSPTGGTYEQYF. CDR3 nucleotide sequence: TGTGCCAGCTCACCGACAGGGGGAACCTACGAGCAGTACTTC. Looking up the rest from reference TRBV18 and TRBJ2-7 gives the full variable domain: NAGVMQNPRHLVRRRGQEARLRCSPMKGHSHVYWYRQLPEEGLKFMVYLQKENIIDESGMPKERFSAEFPKEGPSILRIQQVVRGDSAAYFCASSPTGGTYEQYFGPGTRLTVT.

There are a few counts of this clone. V usage is TRBV24-1 and J usage is TRBJ2-2; possible D gene TRBD1, 5 bases. CDR3 size: 14 residues. Germline CDR1 is KGHDR and CDR2 is SFDVKD. Trimming took 4 bases from V and 5 from J, leaving 10 bases between them. The CDR3 reads CATSDPGRTGELFF. The CDR3 DNA reads as TGTGCCACCAGTGACCCAGGGCGGACCGGGGAGCTGTTTTTT.

This rearrangement joins TRBV7-8 to TRBJ2-3; 7 bases fit TRBD2. The germline gives CDR1 SGHVS, CDR2 FQNEAQ. V was pared by 6 bases and J by 0 bases, with 12 bases of the junction left unmatched. The CDR3 is 17 amino acids. The CDR3: CASSISGGWVSTDTQYF. CDR3 DNA: TGTGCCAGCAGTATCTCGGGGGGATGGGTGAGCACAGATACGCAGTATTTT.

This chain connects TRBV7-3 to TRBJ2-5; TRBD2 matches 12 bases. This CDR3 has 15 amino acids. V was clipped by 5 bases and J by 5 bases; unmatched bases: 6. Germline CDR1 and CDR2: SGHTA and FQGTGA. The CDR3: CASSLTSGRLETQYF. The CDR3 bases are TGTGCCAGCAGCCTTACTAGCGGGAGGCTGGAGACCCAGTACTTC.

A word on this clone: Other DNA sequences from this sample encode an identical CDR3 as well. The rearrangement links TRBV3-1 (or the pseudogene TRBV3-2) to TRBJ2-7; D call uncertain. This CDR3 has 13 residues. V lost 2 bases, J lost 2 bases, and 7 bases lay in between. From germline, CDR1 is LGHDT and CDR2 YNNKEL (reference sequence). The CDR3 bases are TGTGCCAGCAGCCAACCGGGCCCCTACGAGCAGTACTTC. Translating gives CASSQPGPYEQYF.

J is TRBJ2-5 and V is TRBV5-1, with 10 bases aligning to TRBD2. The junction had 9 bases not matched to a gene; V was cut back by 2 bases and J by 5 bases. CDR1 SGHRS and CDR2 YFSETQ come from the germline V gene. The CDR3 is 16 residues long. The CDR3 protein is CASSFGSGRAGETQYF. The CDR3, as DNA: TGCGCCAGCAGCTTTGGGAGCGGGAGGGCCGGTGAGACCCAGTACTTC. The entire variable domain, with the rest obtained from reference TRBV5-1 and TRBJ2-5, is as follows: KAGVTQTPRYLIKTRGQQVTLSCSPISGHRSVSWYQQTPGQGLQFLFEYFSETQRNKGNFPGRFSGRQFSNSRSEMNVSTLELGDSALYLCASSFGSGRAGETQYFGPGTRLLVL.

V and J are TRBV7-9 and TRBJ2-5; 12 positions match TRBD2. The CDR3 covers 19 residues. The junction had 18 bases not matched to a gene; V was cut back by 5 bases and J by 5 bases. Germline V gene data show CDR1 as SEHNR and CDR2 as FQNEAQ (reference sequence). As DNA, the CDR3 is TGTGCCAGCAGCCCCCGGTGGACTAGCGGGATACCCCGGTCGGAGACCCAGTACTTC. Amino acid sequence: CASSPRWTSGIPRSETQYF.